Below are 6 T cell receptor beta chains sequenced from a single sample in a study of cytomegalovirus exposure and HLA in healthy donors. 13 Jbeta primers and 60 Vbeta primers were used for the PCR. Data came from immunoSEQ multiplex PCR; TCRdb stores just in-frame clones and leaves some out. The data hold roughly 100,000 clones, with approximately 87% observed a single time. The sample consisted of PBMCs. The origin of the receptors is a man aged 40-49 years in good health and CMV-seronegative.

The chain recombines TRBV5-1 with TRBJ1-1, with a tentative D call TRBD1 (6 bases). With 4 bases removed from V and 1 base from J, the gap between germline ends came to 11 bases. CDR3 length equals 14 residues. Germline-derived CDR1 and CDR2 are SGHRS and YFSETQ. The CDR3 loop is CASSRGGANTEAFF. The CDR3 DNA reads TGCGCCAGCAGCCGAGGGGGGGCGAACACTGAAGCTTTCTTT. The variable domain in full, with the rest retrieved from reference TRBV5-1 and TRBJ1-1, is KAGVTQTPRYLIKTRGQQVTLSCSPISGHRSVSWYQQTPGQGLQFLFEYFSETQRNKGNFPGRFSGRQFSNSRSEMNVSTLELGDSALYLCASSRGGANTEAFFGQGTRLTVV.

In this sample, this clone turned up a few times. The chain is built from TRBV4-3 and TRBJ1-4; tentative D call: TRBD1 (5 bases). Germline V CDR1 and CDR2: LGHNA, YSLEER. The V end was cut by 0 bases, the J end by 4 bases, with 12 bases between. The CDR3 is 16 amino acids. The CDR3 here is CASSQDPPGNNEKLFF. As DNA, the CDR3 is TGCGCCAGCAGCCAAGATCCGCCAGGGAATAATGAAAAACTGTTTTTT.

CDR3 sequence: CASSLDRDSIYEQYF. In DNA form, the CDR3 reads TGCGCCAGCAGCCTTGACAGGGATTCTATCTACGAGCAGTACTTC. The chain is built from TRBV4-3 and TRBJ2-7; 7 bases are a match to TRBD1. J was trimmed by 3 bases and V by 4 bases; bases with no gene match: 9. The germline CDR1 and CDR2 sequences are LGHNA and YSLEER. The CDR3 totals 15 residues.

The chain couples TRBV4-2 to TRBJ2-4, with a possible D match to TRBD2 (5 bases). Germline CDR1 LGHNA, CDR2 YNFKEQ. V was clipped by 0 bases and J by 9 bases, with 15 bases between them. There are 15 residues in the CDR3. The CDR3 DNA reads TGTGCCAGCAGCCAAGATATCACAAGCGGCGGCATTCAGTACTTC. Amino acids: CASSQDITSGGIQYF.

This clone was observed a few times. The DNA of the CDR3 is TGTGCCACCAGCAGAGACCAGGGAGGTGGAGAGACCCAGTACTTC. It specifies CATSRDQGGGETQYF. This chain connects TRBV15 to TRBJ2-5; D is perhaps TRBD2 (6 bases). From germline, CDR1 is LNHNV and CDR2 YYDKDF (reference sequence). V lost 0 bases and J 4 bases, leaving 12 bases between the germline ends. CDR3 length: 15 residues.

The chain couples TRBV15 to TRBJ2-5; 9 positions match TRBD2. This CDR3 spans 15 amino acids. V trimming: 0 bases; J trimming: 6 bases; junction bases outside the gene matches: 5. Germline V gives CDR1 LNHNV, CDR2 YYDKDF (reference sequence). CDR3 DNA sequence: TGTGCCACCAGCAGAGATGCGGGGGGGGGAAAGACCCAGTACTTC. Protein: CATSRDAGGGKTQYF.